This T cell receptor (beta chain) was identified during a study of tumor T cells in aggressive B-cell lymphoma. Only in-frame clones appear in the TCRdb table, and some are missing; sequencing was by immunoSEQ multiplex PCR. This table has 2,500 to 3,500 clones, about 89% appearing once. The CDR3 has 13 amino acids. The germline V gene has CDR1 SNHLY and CDR2 FYNNEI. V dropped 5 bases and J dropped 5 bases, with 11 bases sitting between them. The sequenced sample was tumor tissue. This TCR derives from an adult with diffuse large B cell lymphoma. The chain is built from TRBV2 and TRBJ2-3; D not resolved. Here the CDR3 DNA reads TGTGCCAGCAGTAAAGAAATAGAAGATACGCAGTATTTT. It specifies CASSKEIEDTQYF.